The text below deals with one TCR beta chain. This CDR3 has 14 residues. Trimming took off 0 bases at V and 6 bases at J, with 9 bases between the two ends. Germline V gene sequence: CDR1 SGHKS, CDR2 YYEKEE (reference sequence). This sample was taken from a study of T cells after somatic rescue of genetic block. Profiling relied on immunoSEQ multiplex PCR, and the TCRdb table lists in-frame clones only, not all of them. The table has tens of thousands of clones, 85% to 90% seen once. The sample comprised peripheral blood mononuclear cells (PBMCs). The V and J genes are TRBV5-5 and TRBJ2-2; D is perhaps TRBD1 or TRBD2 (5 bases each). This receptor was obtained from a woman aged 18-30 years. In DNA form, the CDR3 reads TGTGCCAGCAGCTTGGATTGGGGGTCCGGGGAGCTGTTTTTT. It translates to CASSLDWGSGELFF.